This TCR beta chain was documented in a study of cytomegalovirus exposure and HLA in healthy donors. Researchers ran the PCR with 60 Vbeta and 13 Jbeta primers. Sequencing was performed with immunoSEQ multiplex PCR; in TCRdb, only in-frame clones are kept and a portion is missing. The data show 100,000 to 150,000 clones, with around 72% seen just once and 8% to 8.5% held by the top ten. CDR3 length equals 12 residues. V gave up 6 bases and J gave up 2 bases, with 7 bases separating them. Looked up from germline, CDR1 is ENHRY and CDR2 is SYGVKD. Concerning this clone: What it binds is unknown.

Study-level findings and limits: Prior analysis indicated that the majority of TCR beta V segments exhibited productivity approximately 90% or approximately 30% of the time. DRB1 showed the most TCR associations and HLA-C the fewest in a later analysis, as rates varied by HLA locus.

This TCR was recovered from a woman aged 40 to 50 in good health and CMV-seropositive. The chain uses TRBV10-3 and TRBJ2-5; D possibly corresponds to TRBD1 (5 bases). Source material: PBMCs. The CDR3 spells CAIRTAQETQYF. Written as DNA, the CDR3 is TGTGCCATCAGGACAGCTCAAGAGACCCAGTACTTC.